This is a list of T cell receptor beta chains from one sample in a study of blood T cell repertoires in COVID-19. Only in-frame clones appear in the TCRdb table, and some are missing; sequencing was by immunoSEQ multiplex PCR. This sample carries some 320,000 clones, roughly 88% of them seen once, and the ten largest clones take approximately 7%. The sequenced material came from peripheral blood. The receptors come from a woman in her twenties or thirties who had recovered from COVID-19. Each CDR3 is given with its conserved first and last residue. A D gene is named only where the DNA matches it firmly. Not every row has a clone size; where given, it reads once, few, many or a size class.

D,J,V,size,CDR3,DNA
-,TRBJ1-1,TRBV7-8,-,CASSLTGQNTEAFF,TGTGCCAGCAGCTTAACAGGCCAGAACACTGAAGCTTTCTTT
TRBD2,TRBJ2-7,TRBV27,-,CASSPRDSGVGASYEQYF,TGTGCCAGCAGTCCCCGGGATAGCGGGGTGGGAGCCTCCTACGAGCAGTACTTC
-,TRBJ2-7,TRBV9,once,CASSVAGDPTYEQYF,TGTGCCAGCAGCGTAGCAGGGGACCCTACCTACGAGCAGTACTTC
-,TRBJ1-1,TRBV3-1/TRBV3-2,-,CASSQGGGETEAFF,TGTGCCAGCAGCCAAGGCGGGGGTGAGACTGAAGCTTTCTTT
-,TRBJ1-2,TRBV5-1,-,CASSLNPGDYEGYTF,TGCGCCAGCAGCTTGAATCCGGGGGACTATGAAGGCTACACCTTC
-,TRBJ1-1,TRBV7-9,once,CASSKIGAGNTEAFF,TGTGCCAGCAGCAAAATTGGGGCAGGAAACACTGAAGCTTTCTTT
-,TRBJ1-2,TRBV2,-,CASSEEHNYGYTF,TGTGCCAGCAGTGAAGAACATAACTATGGCTACACCTTC
TRBD1,TRBJ1-2,TRBV5-5,-,CASSSGQGANYGYTF,TGTGCCAGCAGCTCGGGACAGGGGGCCAACTATGGCTACACCTTC
TRBD1,TRBJ2-7,TRBV16,-,CASSHSDRMGDYEQYF,TGTGCCAGCAGCCATTCGGACAGGATGGGGGACTACGAGCAGTACTTC
-,TRBJ1-5,TRBV28,-,CASSTPVYQPQHF,TGTGCCAGCAGTACCCCAGTTTATCAGCCCCAGCATTTT
-,TRBJ2-2,TRBV6-5,-,CASSYSTGNTGELFF,TGTGCCAGCAGTTACTCTACAGGGAACACCGGGGAGCTGTTTTTT
-,TRBJ1-1,TRBV20-1,-,CSARQNTEAFF,TGCAGTGCTAGACAGAACACTGAAGCTTTCTTT
-,TRBJ1-4,TRBV2,-,CASFGNRADGEKLFF,TGTGCCAGCTTCGGGAACAGGGCAGATGGTGAAAAACTGTTTTTT
-,TRBJ1-1,TRBV29-1,-,CSVEGDGGTEAFF,TGCAGCGTTGAAGGGGACGGGGGCACTGAAGCTTTCTTT
-,TRBJ1-5,TRBV6-1,-,CASSEGAQPQHF,TGTGCCAGCAGTGAGGGGGCCCAGCCCCAGCATTTT
-,TRBJ2-3,TRBV29-1,-,CSWGGGDTQYF,TGCAGCTGGGGAGGGGGAGATACGCAGTATTTT